This T cell receptor beta chain appears in the sequencing data of a study of T cells in Graves' hyperthyroidism and ophthalmopathy. The CDR3 length is 15 residues. V dropped 6 bases and J dropped 3; count of bases not matched to a gene: 5. Germline assignment: CDR1 MDHEN and CDR2 SYDVKM. RNA transcripts served as the template for amplifying TCR beta CDR3 regions. Primed by the HTBI set, a first-round RT-PCR was run on the TCR CDR3. From the multiplex PCR reads, TCRdb called clonotypes with MiXCR, one entry per CDR3 protein. Here the sample spans about 300,000 distinct CDR3 sequences, approximately 18% being singletons.

Sequenced sample: blood. The source is a man aged 50 or older with Graves' ophthalmopathy. The genes are TRBV28 and TRBJ2-6; 7 nucleotides agree with TRBD2. CDR3 sequence reads: CASSTLAGGANVLTF. The CDR3 DNA sequence: TGTGCCAGCAGCACATTAGCGGGTGGGGCCAACGTCCTGACTTTC.